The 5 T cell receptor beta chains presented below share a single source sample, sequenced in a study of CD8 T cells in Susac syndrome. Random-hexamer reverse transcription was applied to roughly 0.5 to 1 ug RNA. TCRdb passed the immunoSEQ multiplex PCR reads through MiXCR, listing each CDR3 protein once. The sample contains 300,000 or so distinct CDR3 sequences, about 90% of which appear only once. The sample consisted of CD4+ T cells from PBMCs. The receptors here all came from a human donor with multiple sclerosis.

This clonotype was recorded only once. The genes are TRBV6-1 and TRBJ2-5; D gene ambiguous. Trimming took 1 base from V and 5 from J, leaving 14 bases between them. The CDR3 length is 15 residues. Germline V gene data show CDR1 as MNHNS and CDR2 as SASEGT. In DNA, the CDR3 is TGTGCCAGCAGTGAAGTAGGAAATCTACTGGAGACCCAGTACTTC. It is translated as CASSEVGNLLETQYF.

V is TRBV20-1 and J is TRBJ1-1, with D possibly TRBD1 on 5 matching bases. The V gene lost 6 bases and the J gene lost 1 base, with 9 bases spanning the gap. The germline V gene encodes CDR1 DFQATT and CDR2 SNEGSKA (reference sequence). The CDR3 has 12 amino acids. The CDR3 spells CSASDRNTEAFF. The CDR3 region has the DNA TGCAGTGCCAGCGACAGGAACACTGAAGCTTTCTTT.

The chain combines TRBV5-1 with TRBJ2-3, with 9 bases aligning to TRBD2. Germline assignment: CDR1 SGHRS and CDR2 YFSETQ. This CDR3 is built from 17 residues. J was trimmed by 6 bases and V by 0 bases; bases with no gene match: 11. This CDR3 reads CASSLDPRGRAGDTQYF. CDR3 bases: TGCGCCAGCAGCTTGGACCCCCGCGGGAGGGCCGGGGATACGCAGTATTTT. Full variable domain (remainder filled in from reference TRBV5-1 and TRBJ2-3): KAGVTQTPRYLIKTRGQQVTLSCSPISGHRSVSWYQQTPGQGLQFLFEYFSETQRNKGNFPGRFSGRQFSNSRSEMNVSTLELGDSALYLCASSLDPRGRAGDTQYFGPGTRLTVL.

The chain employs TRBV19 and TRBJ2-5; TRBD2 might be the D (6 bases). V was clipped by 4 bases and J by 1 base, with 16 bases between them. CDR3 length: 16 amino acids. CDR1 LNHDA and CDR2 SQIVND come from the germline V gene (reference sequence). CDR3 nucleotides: TGTGCCAGTAGTACTGGGCGGGGATTGACCCAAGAGACCCAGTACTTC. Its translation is CASSTGRGLTQETQYF.

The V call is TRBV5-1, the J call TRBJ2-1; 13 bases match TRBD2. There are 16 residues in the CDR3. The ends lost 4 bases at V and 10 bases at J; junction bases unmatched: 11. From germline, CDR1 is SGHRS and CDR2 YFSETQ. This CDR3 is CASSPVLAGGIGEQFF. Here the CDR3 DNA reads TGCGCCAGCAGCCCGGTACTAGCGGGAGGGATTGGAGAGCAGTTCTTC.